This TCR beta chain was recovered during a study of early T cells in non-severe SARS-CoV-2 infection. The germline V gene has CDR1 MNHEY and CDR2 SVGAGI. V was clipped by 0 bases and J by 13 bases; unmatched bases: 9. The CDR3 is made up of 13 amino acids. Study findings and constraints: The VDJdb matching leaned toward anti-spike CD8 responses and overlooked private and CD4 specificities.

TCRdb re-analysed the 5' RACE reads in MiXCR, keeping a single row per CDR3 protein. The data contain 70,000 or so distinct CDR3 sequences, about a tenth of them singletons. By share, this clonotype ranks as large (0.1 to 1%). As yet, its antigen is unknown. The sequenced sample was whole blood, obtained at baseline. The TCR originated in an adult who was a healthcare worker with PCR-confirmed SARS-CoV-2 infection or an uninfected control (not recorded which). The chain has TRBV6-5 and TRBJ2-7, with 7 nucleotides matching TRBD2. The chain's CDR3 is CASSYSSSGAIYF. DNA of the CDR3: TGTGCCAGCAGTTACTCGTCCAGCGGGGCGATCTACTTC.